This T cell receptor (beta chain) appears in the sequencing data of a study of blood T cell repertoires in COVID-19. CDR1 is SEHNR and CDR2 is FQNEAQ in the germline V gene (reference sequence). The CDR3 spans 13 residues. V lost 4 bases and J 10 bases, leaving 16 bases between the germline ends. Original processing methods: The assay estimated nucleated cells by amplifying reference gene primers. Profiled with immunoSEQ multiplex PCR; TCRdb holds only in-frame clones, not every one. Clone size and the V and J calls come from that table; the DNA yielded D and trimming. This table has about 200,000 clones, around 84% appearing once.

The sample was peripheral blood. This chain uses TRBV7-9 with TRBJ1-1, with D perhaps matching TRBD1 (6 bases). This receptor was identified in a human donor in a cohort sampled during active COVID-19. The chain's CDR3 is CASSSQGIQGAFF. CDR3 nucleotides: TGTGCCAGCAGCTCGCAGGGGATACAGGGAGCTTTCTTT.